This TCR beta chain was sequenced in a study of identical twins. TCRdb re-called the 5' RACE reads through MiXCR, storing one row per CDR3 protein. The sample includes under 300,000 distinct CDR3 sequences, approximately 11% of them seen just once. This clonotype was detected many times. This CDR3 is built from 15 residues. The V segment lost 2 bases and the J segment 7 bases; nucleotides outside the gene matches: 6. Germline V CDR1 and CDR2: DFQATT, SNEGSKA (reference sequence). All donors were healthy, and all were Caucasian. In addition, the sample was reused for a study of yellow fever vaccine responses in identical twins.

The sequence derives from a young woman in good health. Input material: memory (CD45RO+) T cells sorted from blood. The chain has TRBV20-1 and TRBJ2-4, with 12 bases aligning to TRBD2. CDR3 amino acids: CSARRLAGEVNIQYF. The CDR3 DNA reads TGCAGTGCTAGACGACTAGCGGGAGAGGTGAACATTCAGTACTTC.